A selection of T cell receptor beta chains follows, all from one sample in a study of response to subunit inactivated influenza vaccine. TCRdb ran MiXCR on the RT-PCR reads and lists one entry per CDR3 protein. Of about 700,000 distinct CDR3 sequences listed, about 15% are singletons. Sequenced material: PBMCs from blood, taken 14 to 15 days before vaccination. The source is a man in his forties or fifties who received an inactivated influenza vaccine. Both conserved end residues are part of each CDR3. D genes are given only for firm matches. Expanded clones get a size class; other rows say once, few or many, or leave the size out.

j_gene	abundance	v_gene	d_gene	CDR3nt	CDR3aa
TRBJ2-1	few	TRBV29-1	TRBD1	TGCAGCGTTCCAGGGACAGGGAGCTCCTACAATGAGCAGTTCTTC	CSVPGTGSSYNEQFF
TRBJ1-2	-	TRBV4-2	TRBD1	TGTGCCAGCAGCCAAGGGACAGGGGATTACTATGGCTACACCTTC	CASSQGTGDYYGYTF
TRBJ2-3	-	TRBV2	-	TGTGCCAGCAAGGAATCGGGGAGTACAGATACGCAGTATTTT	CASKESGSTDTQYF
TRBJ2-5	few	TRBV21-1	-	TGTGCCAGCAGCAAAGCCGTTCTCGACGGGACTAGCGGGGAACAAGAGACCCAGTACTTC	CASSKAVLDGTSGEQETQYF
TRBJ1-1	-	TRBV10-3	-	TGTGCCATCAGGAGACAGGAAACGAACACTGAAGCTTTCTTT	CAIRRQETNTEAFF
TRBJ1-6	few	TRBV5-5	-	TGTGCCAGCAGCTTCGGGACGAATAATTCACCCCTCCACTTT	CASSFGTNNSPLHF
TRBJ2-3	-	TRBV5-1	-	TGCGCCAGCATATCTCCTAGCACAGATACGCAGTATTTT	CASISPSTDTQYF
TRBJ1-5	few	TRBV12-3/TRBV12-4	TRBD1	TGTGCCAGCAGTTTATACAGGGGAAGCAATCAGCCCCAGCATTTT	CASSLYRGSNQPQHF
TRBJ2-6	-	TRBV7-6	-	TGTGCCAGCAGCTTAGAAGGGAGTTCCATCGGGGCCAACGTCCTGACTTTC	CASSLEGSSIGANVLTF
TRBJ2-5	many	TRBV15	-	TGTGCCACCAGCTCAGGAGGGGGTTCGGAGGAGACCCAGTACTTC	CATSSGGGSEETQYF
TRBJ1-2	-	TRBV10-3	-	TGTGCCATCGGCCCCAGCAGGGGCAGGAGCTATGGCTACACCTTC	CAIGPSRGRSYGYTF
TRBJ2-2	-	TRBV6-4	TRBD2	TGTGCCAGCAGCGACTGGGCGGGAGAAGCCCCCGGGGAGCTGTTTTTT	CASSDWAGEAPGELFF
TRBJ2-7	few	TRBV13	TRBD1	TGTGCCAGCAGACTATGGACAGGCAGGGCCGAGCAGTACTTC	CASRLWTGRAEQYF
TRBJ1-5	many	TRBV5-1	-	TGCGCCAGCAGCTTGTCTCCTAGCAATCAGCCCCAGCATTTT	CASSLSPSNQPQHF
TRBJ1-1	few	TRBV12-3/TRBV12-4	-	TGTGCCAGCAGGGCGCAGACCATATCGAACACTGAAGCTTTCTTT	CASRAQTISNTEAFF
TRBJ2-2	-	TRBV7-2	-	TGTGCCAGCAGCTTATCAGGGACCCACACCGGGGAGCTGTTTTTT	CASSLSGTHTGELFF
TRBJ1-6	many	TRBV4-3	-	TGCGCCAGCAGCCAAGATATTGATTCACCCCTCCACTTT	CASSQDIDSPLHF
TRBJ1-1	once	TRBV7-2	TRBD1	TGTGCCAGCAGCCGAAGACAGGGCTCCACTGAAGCTTTCTTT	CASSRRQGSTEAFF
TRBJ2-7	-	TRBV15	-	TGTGCCACCAGCAGAGATAGTGGGGACGAGCAGTACTTC	CATSRDSGDEQYF